These T cell receptor beta chains were read from a single sample in a study of shared clonotypes between healthy human individuals. Produced via immunoSEQ multiplex PCR; TCRdb's table is partial and in-frame only. The sample lists a few hundred thousand clones, approximately 70% seen once, with 11% in the top ten. Sequencing was done on a sample of memory CD4+ T cells sorted from blood. Source of these receptors: a man under 40 in good health. The CDR3 runs from the conserved cysteine through the conserved F or W. D genes are given only for firm matches. Not every row has a clone size; where given, it reads once, few, many or a size class.

j_call: TRBJ1-1; v_call: TRBV20-1; d_call: .; clone_size: .; cdr3_nt: TGCAGTGCTAGAGATGGACAGCGAGCTTTCTTT; cdr3_aa: CSARDGQRAFF
j_call: TRBJ2-7; v_call: TRBV6-5; d_call: .; clone_size: once; cdr3_nt: TGTGCCAGCAGTCGTCTATTGGGCGACTACGAGCAGTACTTC; cdr3_aa: CASSRLLGDYEQYF
j_call: TRBJ2-6; v_call: TRBV6-5; d_call: .; clone_size: .; cdr3_nt: TGTGCCAGCAGTTACAACCCAGAGGGGGCCAACGTCCTGACTTTC; cdr3_aa: CASSYNPEGANVLTF
j_call: TRBJ1-1; v_call: TRBV6-1; d_call: .; clone_size: once; cdr3_nt: TGTGCCAGCTCCAGGGACACTGAAGCTTTCTTT; cdr3_aa: CASSRDTEAFF
j_call: TRBJ1-2; v_call: TRBV11-2; d_call: TRBD1; clone_size: few; cdr3_nt: TGTGCCAGCAGCCTTGACAGGGAACTTACCTTCGGCTACACCTTC; cdr3_aa: CASSLDRELTFGYTF
j_call: TRBJ2-3; v_call: TRBV18; d_call: .; clone_size: .; cdr3_nt: TGTGCCAGTAGCTACGCAGATACGCAGTATTTT; cdr3_aa: CASSYADTQYF
j_call: TRBJ2-1; v_call: TRBV7-8; d_call: .; clone_size: .; cdr3_nt: TGTGCCAGCAGCTTAGGCCCAAGCTCCTACAATGAGCAGTTCTTC; cdr3_aa: CASSLGPSSYNEQFF
j_call: TRBJ1-4; v_call: TRBV7-2; d_call: TRBD1; clone_size: .; cdr3_nt: TGTGCCAGCAGCTTGAGTTTAGGGACAGGGAATGAAAAACTGTTTTTT; cdr3_aa: CASSLSLGTGNEKLFF
j_call: TRBJ2-1; v_call: TRBV19; d_call: TRBD2; clone_size: once; cdr3_nt: TGTGCCAGTAGTACCGGGAGGGAATCTAGCGGTTCCTACAATGAGCAGTTCTTC; cdr3_aa: CASSTGRESSGSYNEQFF
j_call: TRBJ2-7; v_call: TRBV7-2; d_call: TRBD2; clone_size: .; cdr3_nt: TGTGCCAGCAGCTTAGCTAGCGGGAGTTTCAACGAGCAGTACTTC; cdr3_aa: CASSLASGSFNEQYF
j_call: TRBJ2-1; v_call: TRBV7-2; d_call: .; clone_size: .; cdr3_nt: TGTGCCAGCAGCTTAGGGGGTGGGCGGGAAACGCGGAATGAGCAGTTCTTC; cdr3_aa: CASSLGGGRETRNEQFF
j_call: TRBJ1-5; v_call: TRBV10-3; d_call: .; clone_size: .; cdr3_nt: TGTGCCATCAGTGATATTGGGAGAACACATCAGCCCCAGCATTTT; cdr3_aa: CAISDIGRTHQPQHF
j_call: TRBJ2-7; v_call: TRBV18; d_call: .; clone_size: .; cdr3_nt: TGTGCCAGCTCACCAGATGAGGTGGGATACCGCGAGCAGTACTTC; cdr3_aa: CASSPDEVGYREQYF
j_call: TRBJ2-2; v_call: TRBV2; d_call: .; clone_size: once; cdr3_nt: TGTGCCAGCTTAAGACAGAGCGCCGGGGAGCTGTTTTTT; cdr3_aa: CASLRQSAGELFF
j_call: TRBJ2-3; v_call: TRBV18; d_call: TRBD2; clone_size: .; cdr3_nt: TGTGCCAGCTCACCAGGTTTCCGCGCTAGCGGGACGCAGTATTTT; cdr3_aa: CASSPGFRASGTQYF
j_call: TRBJ2-1; v_call: TRBV5-4; d_call: .; clone_size: .; cdr3_nt: TGTGCCAGCAGCTTGGGGGGACAAGTATACAATGAGCAGTTCTTC; cdr3_aa: CASSLGGQVYNEQFF
j_call: TRBJ1-3; v_call: TRBV11-2; d_call: TRBD1; clone_size: .; cdr3_nt: TGTGCCAGCAGCCCAACAGGGGACTCTGGAAACACCATATATTTT; cdr3_aa: CASSPTGDSGNTIYF
j_call: TRBJ2-3; v_call: TRBV4-1; d_call: .; clone_size: .; cdr3_nt: TGCGCCAGCAGCCAAGAGGGACTCACAGATACGCAGTATTTT; cdr3_aa: CASSQEGLTDTQYF
j_call: TRBJ2-1; v_call: TRBV15; d_call: TRBD1; clone_size: .; cdr3_nt: TGTGCCACCAGCCCTAGACGGACAGGGGTAGATAATGAGCAGTTCTTC; cdr3_aa: CATSPRRTGVDNEQFF
j_call: TRBJ2-7; v_call: TRBV5-6; d_call: .; clone_size: .; cdr3_nt: TGTGCCAGCAGCTTGACCGGAGGGGGGGCCTACGAGCAGTACTTC; cdr3_aa: CASSLTGGGAYEQYF
j_call: TRBJ1-1; v_call: TRBV27; d_call: .; clone_size: .; cdr3_nt: TGTGCCAGCAGCGAGTTTGAACGAGGAGGCAGGAGGGCTTTCTTT; cdr3_aa: CASSEFERGGRRAFF
j_call: TRBJ2-3; v_call: TRBV7-2; d_call: TRBD2; clone_size: .; cdr3_nt: TGTGCCAGCACCATCGGGAGCGGGATCACAGATACGCAGTATTTT; cdr3_aa: CASTIGSGITDTQYF
j_call: TRBJ1-5; v_call: TRBV2; d_call: .; clone_size: once; cdr3_nt: TGTGCCAGCAGTGAGGCAGGTGTAAGGCCCCAGCATTTT; cdr3_aa: CASSEAGVRPQHF
j_call: TRBJ1-1; v_call: TRBV7-6; d_call: TRBD1; clone_size: few; cdr3_nt: TGTGCCAGCAGCTTAGTGACAGGGGACACTGAAGCTTTCTTT; cdr3_aa: CASSLVTGDTEAFF
j_call: TRBJ2-3; v_call: TRBV7-2; d_call: TRBD1; clone_size: .; cdr3_nt: TGTGCCAGCAGCTCCGGACAGGGATGGGATACGCAGTATTTT; cdr3_aa: CASSSGQGWDTQYF
j_call: TRBJ2-7; v_call: TRBV28; d_call: TRBD2; clone_size: .; cdr3_nt: TGTGCCAGCGGAGAACTAGCGGGAGGGGACTACGAGCAGTACTTC; cdr3_aa: CASGELAGGDYEQYF
j_call: TRBJ2-2; v_call: TRBV9; d_call: .; clone_size: few; cdr3_nt: TGTGCCAGCAGCCGCGATGGTGGCGGGGAGCTGTTTTTT; cdr3_aa: CASSRDGGGELFF
j_call: TRBJ2-7; v_call: TRBV7-8; d_call: TRBD1; clone_size: .; cdr3_nt: TGTGCCAGCAGCCTCAGACGGGACAGGGGGTACGAGCAGTACTTC; cdr3_aa: CASSLRRDRGYEQYF
j_call: TRBJ2-2; v_call: TRBV2; d_call: .; clone_size: .; cdr3_nt: TGTGCCAGCTCTACGTATAGGGAGCTGTTTTTT; cdr3_aa: CASSTYRELFF
j_call: TRBJ2-1; v_call: TRBV5-4; d_call: .; clone_size: .; cdr3_nt: TGTGCCAGCAGCTCGCCCTCCTCTCGAGATGAGCAGTTCTTC; cdr3_aa: CASSSPSSRDEQFF
j_call: TRBJ1-1; v_call: TRBV11-2; d_call: TRBD1; clone_size: few; cdr3_nt: TGTGCCAGCAGCTTGTCGACAGGGAGAATTAACACTGAAGCTTTCTTT; cdr3_aa: CASSLSTGRINTEAFF
j_call: TRBJ1-3; v_call: TRBV6-1; d_call: .; clone_size: .; cdr3_nt: TGTGCCAGCAGGGTACTGAATTCTGGAAACACCATATATTTT; cdr3_aa: CASRVLNSGNTIYF
j_call: TRBJ2-5; v_call: TRBV5-1; d_call: TRBD2; clone_size: .; cdr3_nt: TGCGCCAGCGGGGGACTAGCGGGACGAGAGACCCAGTACTTC; cdr3_aa: CASGGLAGRETQYF
j_call: TRBJ2-1; v_call: TRBV5-5; d_call: .; clone_size: .; cdr3_nt: TGTGCCAGCAGCTCGGACTGGAGCTCCTACAATGAGCAGTTCTTC; cdr3_aa: CASSSDWSSYNEQFF
j_call: TRBJ2-1; v_call: TRBV5-1; d_call: TRBD2; clone_size: .; cdr3_nt: TGCGCCAGCAGCTTGTACCCTAGCGGCTACAATGAGCAGTTCTTC; cdr3_aa: CASSLYPSGYNEQFF
j_call: TRBJ2-3; v_call: TRBV7-9; d_call: .; clone_size: few; cdr3_nt: TGTGCCAGCAGCTTAGCTTCCACTCTGGTAGATACGCAGTATTTT; cdr3_aa: CASSLASTLVDTQYF
j_call: TRBJ2-1; v_call: TRBV6-1; d_call: TRBD1; clone_size: once; cdr3_nt: TGTGCCAGCAGTGCACGTCGACAGGGCCCCTACAATGAGCAGTTCTTC; cdr3_aa: CASSARRQGPYNEQFF
j_call: TRBJ1-2; v_call: TRBV5-1; d_call: .; clone_size: .; cdr3_nt: TGCGCCAGCAGCTTGCTACGGGGTAACTATGGCTACACCTTC; cdr3_aa: CASSLLRGNYGYTF
j_call: TRBJ2-7; v_call: TRBV10-3; d_call: TRBD2; clone_size: .; cdr3_nt: TGTGCCATCAGAGGCGGGAGTGGTTACGAGCAGTACTTC; cdr3_aa: CAIRGGSGYEQYF
j_call: TRBJ1-1; v_call: TRBV10-3; d_call: .; clone_size: .; cdr3_nt: TGTGCCATCTCTCCAACCGGGACTTCTGGCACTGAAGCTTTCTTT; cdr3_aa: CAISPTGTSGTEAFF
j_call: TRBJ2-7; v_call: TRBV6-6; d_call: .; clone_size: .; cdr3_nt: TGTGCCAGCAGTCTGACATCCTACGAGCAGTACTTC; cdr3_aa: CASSLTSYEQYF
j_call: TRBJ2-3; v_call: TRBV7-3; d_call: TRBD2; clone_size: .; cdr3_nt: TGTGCCAGCAGCTTAATTGGCGGGAGTAGCACAGATACGCAGTATTTT; cdr3_aa: CASSLIGGSSTDTQYF
j_call: TRBJ1-1; v_call: TRBV5-4; d_call: .; clone_size: .; cdr3_nt: TGTGCCAGCAGCTTGGGGATCAGTGGGAATGAAGCTTTCTTT; cdr3_aa: CASSLGISGNEAFF
j_call: TRBJ2-1; v_call: TRBV6-6; d_call: TRBD2; clone_size: .; cdr3_nt: TGTGCCAGCAGTTACTCGAAACCTAGCGGGAGCTATGAGCAGTTCTTC; cdr3_aa: CASSYSKPSGSYEQFF
j_call: TRBJ2-7; v_call: TRBV15; d_call: TRBD1; clone_size: .; cdr3_nt: TGTGCCACCAGCAGGGACGGACAGGGACCCTACGAGCAGTACTTC; cdr3_aa: CATSRDGQGPYEQYF
j_call: TRBJ2-2; v_call: TRBV10-3; d_call: .; clone_size: .; cdr3_nt: TGTGCCATCAGGCCCGGCGCGAACACCGGGGAGCTGTTTTTT; cdr3_aa: CAIRPGANTGELFF
j_call: TRBJ2-1; v_call: TRBV9; d_call: TRBD2; clone_size: few; cdr3_nt: TGTGCCAGCACCCCGTCCCCTGGACTAGCGGAGTACAATGAGCAGTTCTTC; cdr3_aa: CASTPSPGLAEYNEQFF
j_call: TRBJ2-1; v_call: TRBV5-5; d_call: TRBD2; clone_size: .; cdr3_nt: TGTGCCAGCAGCAAAGGAACCTTGGGGGGAGCGGGAGTTGAGAGTGAGCAGTTCTTC; cdr3_aa: CASSKGTLGGAGVESEQFF
j_call: TRBJ2-2; v_call: TRBV5-1; d_call: TRBD1; clone_size: few; cdr3_nt: TGCGCCAGCACCGCGGACAGGGTAACGAACACCGGGGAGCTGTTTTTT; cdr3_aa: CASTADRVTNTGELFF
j_call: TRBJ2-2; v_call: TRBV6-6; d_call: .; clone_size: .; cdr3_nt: TGTGCCAGCAGGCCAGGGCCCGGGGAGCTGTTTTTT; cdr3_aa: CASRPGPGELFF